This entry features one T cell receptor beta chain sequence. What this receptor recognizes is not known. A much larger clone is a single base away; this may be a read error. The CDR3 measures 14 amino acids from cysteine to phenylalanine. The CDR3 DNA has 42 bases and is translated from base 1. CDR1 and CDR2 are read off the germline V gene as MNHEY and SVGAGI. Receptor amplification or capture employed 5' RACE. The sequencer listed for this sample is Illumina HiSeq 2500. A second roughly 6 to 11 cycle PCR used a sample-barcoded 5' primer and a J-beta primer mix. Each TCR beta cDNA molecule received a unique molecular identifier from a template-switch 5' adaptor carrying 12 random nucleotides. Each sample yielded at least 3 million CDR3-containing paired-end reads. All of the RNA was converted into first-strand cDNA using the Mint cDNA synthesis kit, with a TRBC-specific oligonucleotide serving as the primer. All cDNA was treated with uracil-DNA glycosylase and then went through a first 18-cycle PCR with the universal primers M1SS and BC2_uni_R. The published analysis was carried out like this. For normalization, 1 million high-quality reads, each with a distinct molecular identifier, were randomly selected from each sample. Reads with shared molecular identifiers were discarded instead of being binned into consensus sequences. MiTCR, with a Q25 quality threshold and the strictest error-elimination algorithm, was used for CDR3 identification, clonotype clustering and error correction. A nonparametric unseen species model with Euler transformation was used to estimate lower-bound total TCR beta diversity. The public sequencing data were trimmed at Q25 with fastp and processed into clonotypes with MiXCR by TCRdb, which kept only in-frame beta chains. All rows with the same CDR3 protein become a single entry with the most common DNA and genes. The authors' filters were not applied to this entry. The sample yields some 1.7 million distinct CDR3 sequences; 25% to 30% were counted once. Together, the top ten hold 6.5% to 8.5% of the sample.

This sample stems from a study of blood T cells in healthy people across ages (dated by TCRdb to 2013 to 2016). The study in broad terms: Template switching captured roughly one uniquely barcoded TCR beta cDNA molecule per two T cells in model experiments. To track age-related changes in TCR beta repertoire diversity, the study relied on deep sequencing normalized with unique cDNA molecular identifiers. The donors were divided into four age groups: young (average around 17 years), middle-aged (about 40), aged (62) and long-lived (roughly 82). To avoid experimental bias, donors of different ages were randomly spread across the sequencing lanes. The study analyzed two additional independent replicas of 1 million unique cDNA reads from the same blood draw for two donors, one aged 18 to 29 and one aged 80 or older.

Overall study results and their limits: Compared with the aged group, the long-lived group had more naive CD4+ T cells, fewer expanded clones and increased TCR diversity, suggesting age selection. Estimates of total diversity from one million sequenced T cells were regarded as lower bounds and underestimates. Because the CMV infection status of the donors was unknown, age-related changes in expanded clonotypes may potentially have been confounded. Observed TCR beta diversity correlated strongly with the percentage of naive T cells measured by flow cytometry. Since profiling was done on bulk unsorted PBMCs, naive and antigen-experienced compartments could not be conclusively compared. Observed TCR beta diversity per million T cells fell roughly linearly with age, and a significant reduction was already apparent by age around 40.

Systemically healthy Caucasian individuals from Russia, 35 to 40 in total and aged roughly 6 to 100 years, were included as donors. Each donor gave about 9.2 milliliters of peripheral blood, drawn into EDTA-treated Vacutainer tubes. Ficoll-Paque density-gradient centrifugation was used to isolate PBMCs, with at least 6.5 million per sample. Trizol reagent was used to extract total RNA from the PBMCs, yielding at least 5.5 micrograms per sample. For every donor, an aliquot of PBMCs went through flow cytometry to measure the percentages of naive CD45RAhigh/CD27high T cells. This chain is built from TRBV6-5 and TRBJ2-1, with TRBD2 matching 11 junction bases. The TCR comes from a young woman in good health. Sequencing was carried out using blood. This receptor carries the CDR3 CAGRASGRYNEQFF. The DNA sequence is given as TGTGCCGGCAGGGCTAGCGGGAGGTACAATGAGCAGTTCTTC.